This T cell receptor beta chain comes out of a study of neurological immune-mediated disorders. Whole-study results and caveats: Patients with HTLV-1-associated myelopathy had the highest level of TCR clonal expansion, whereas patients with multiple sclerosis had the lowest level, falling beneath the level found in healthy controls. Phylogenetic grouping assigned the repertoires of 18 of 34 multiple sclerosis patients to a single related-CDR3 cluster, which may represent a signature.

Unsorted libraries came from 2 million PBMCs stored at -80 °C. Germline V gene lookup returns CDR1 LGHNA and CDR2 YSLEER. The germline V and J ends were trimmed by 1 base and 1 base, with 8 bases remaining between them. The CDR3 loop spans 16 amino acids. This clonotype has a handful of counts. Its antigen remains unidentified. The authors produced cDNA by 5'RACE using 10-nucleotide random UMIs. TCRdb re-analysed the 5' RACE reads in MiXCR, keeping a single row per CDR3 protein. The sample consists of approximately 100,000 distinct CDR3 sequences, roughly 3.2% of them appearing once. Sequencing was done on a sample of PBMCs. This clonotype was obtained from a woman between 45 and 65 years old with multiple sclerosis. V and J are TRBV4-3 and TRBJ2-6; no definite D call. The CDR3 DNA is TGCGCCAGCAGCCAAGGACCTGGTTCTGGGGCCAACGTCCTGACTTTC. Encoded protein: CASSQGPGSGANVLTF.